This TCR beta chain is from a study of prognosis after radiotherapy for stage I lung cancer. Study summary: None of the non-small cell lung cancer patients was considered medically operable. Study-level points and caveats: Between patients with and without metastases, TRBV and TRBJ gene usage reportedly differed. Stereotactic body radiation therapy was followed by fewer unique TCR clones, median 10,088 versus 6,861.

CDR1 and CDR2 (germline): MGHRA, YSYEKL. CDR3 length equals 16 residues. V was clipped by 4 bases and J by 3 bases; unmatched bases: 7. This clonotype was detected ten times or more. Its antigen is as yet unknown. The genomic DNA TCR beta CDR3 region underwent two rounds of multiplex PCR. The authors ran first-round PCR with primers specific to each TRBV and TRBJ gene. Each CDR3 protein is one row after TCRdb ran MiXCR on the multiplex PCR reads. In the table there are under 20,000 distinct CDR3 sequences, just under 45% of which are singletons. This chain links TRBV4-1 with TRBJ1-1, with TRBD1 matching 11 bases. This sequence originates from a donor older than 45 with non-small cell lung cancer. The starting material was PBMCs, obtained before or after stereotactic body radiation therapy (not recorded which). CDR3 in amino acids: CASSLNPGQGDTEAFF. CDR3 nucleotides: TGCGCCAGCAGCCTAAATCCGGGACAGGGGGACACTGAAGCTTTCTTT.